This T cell receptor beta chain emerged from a study of Ad26.COV2.S vaccination and SARS-CoV-2 variants. As concerns this clone: Its antigen is as yet unknown.

General study results and limits: Responses of spike-specific T cells (both CD8+ and CD4+) reportedly showed substantial breadth after vaccination. Assessments of TCR breadth and depth may have underestimated the total T cell responses.

Looked up from germline, CDR1 is KGHDR and CDR2 is SFDVKD. CDR3 size: 16 residues. Trimming pared 4 bases from V and 6 bases from J, leaving 15 bases between. Sequencing used immunoSEQ multiplex PCR; TCRdb keeps in-frame clones, though not all of them. The sample lists roughly 500,000 clones; about 91% were seen once. Treatment defined: some 20 received Ad26.COV2.S at low or high dose, single or two shots; about 5 received placebo; per-sample allocation not given. Collection of the samples took place on day 63 after the first injection of vaccine or placebo. Spike of the Wuhan-strain SARS-CoV-2 was expressed by an Ad26 vector, which formed the vaccine.

This rearrangement joins TRBV24-1 to TRBJ1-6, with D possibly being TRBD1 (6 bases). The specimen was peripheral blood, collected in a trial of Ad26.COV2.S vaccine versus placebo. The TCR comes from a person aged 18-65 years who received the Ad26.COV2.S COVID-19 vaccine or a placebo. CDR3 DNA sequence: TGTGCCACCAGTGACCCGACAGGAAGCCCTAATTCACCCCTCCACTTT. This gives the protein CATSDPTGSPNSPLHF.